This TCR beta chain was profiled in a study of brain T cells in children with intractable seizures. This sample's time point: blood from clinic visit 5 months post-surgery; TSC patient then seizure free. Details on this clone: Its target is unknown.

The study's findings and limits: HCMV serostatus was not known, and viral specificity came from CDR3 similarity only.

CDR1 SQVTM and CDR2 ANQGSEA come from the germline V gene. Trimming cost V 6 bases and J 3 bases, with 14 bases left between them. This CDR3 is built from 13 residues. Clones were read by immunoSEQ multiplex PCR, and TCRdb kept only the in-frame ones, dropping some. The repertoire includes 340,000 or so clones, 93% of them detected once, and roughly 5.7% sits in the top ten. The sample in question was peripheral blood, obtained roughly 5 months after surgery. J is TRBJ1-1 and V is TRBV29-1; D perhaps matches TRBD1 (5 bases). This TCR was sampled from a boy less than two years old with tuberous sclerosis and intractable seizures. For the CDR3, the DNA is TGCAGCGTGTTGACACGGGGCTACACTGAAGCTTTCTTT. This encodes CSVLTRGYTEAFF.